This T cell receptor (beta chain) was identified in a study of T cell repertoires in cytomegalovirus infection. Background on the study: It was recently identified HLA-C-restricted and well-studied HLA-B-restricted CMV epitopes that the study used. Indications came from public TCR beta signatures; they pointed to CMV infection and to a matching HLA type.

TCRdb itself ran the reads through MiXCR, one entry per CDR3 protein. The table lists approximately 990,000 distinct CDR3 sequences, roughly 30% of them singletons. Findings of the study overall: Totalled public TCR beta family frequency picked out people who carried CMV plus the relevant HLA. HLA-C-restricted TCR beta clonotypes specific for CMV led the ex vivo response.

About this clonotype: Its target is not known.

Germline-derived CDR1 and CDR2 are SGHRS and YFSETQ. CDR3 size: 14 residues. Between the trimmed V and J ends, which lost 0 bases and 10 bases, there was a span of 16 bases. The sample consisted of cultured CD8+ T cells from PBMCs, taken from culture after CMV antigen stimulation. This clonotype originated in a human donor in good health (CMV status not recorded). Some clones in this sample may be carry-over from other donors' samples. This chain links TRBV5-1 with TRBJ1-2; maybe TRBD1 (6 bases). The CDR3 region has the DNA TGCGCCAGCAGCTTGGATGCCAGGGGTTTACCCTACACCTTC. It encodes CASSLDARGLPYTF.